Listed below are T cell receptor beta chains from one sample, sequenced in a study of blood T cell repertoires in COVID-19. Assay: immunoSEQ multiplex PCR; the TCRdb copy retains only in-frame clones and omits some. In the table there are roughly 180,000 clones, about 81% of which are singletons. The sample taken for sequencing was peripheral blood. These TCRs come from a woman of 80 years or more with COVID-19, enrolled during active disease. CDR3s include the opening cysteine and the closing phenylalanine or tryptophan. The D gene is left open where the match is weak. Size tells how often a clone was seen (once, few, many) or the class of an expanded clone, and some rows leave it out.

d_gene,abundance,j_gene,v_gene,CDR3nt,CDR3aa
TRBD1,-,TRBJ2-7,TRBV5-1,TGCGCCAGCAGCTCAGGGACAGGGGTGTACGAGCAGTACTTC,CASSSGTGVYEQYF
TRBD1,once,TRBJ2-5,TRBV7-8,TGTGCCAGCAGCTTAGTAGGGACAGGGGTCCAAGAGACCCAGTACTTC,CASSLVGTGVQETQYF
TRBD2,-,TRBJ2-3,TRBV19,TGTGCCAGTAGTTCCCGGACTAGCTGGGCTAGCACAGATACGCAGTATTTT,CASSSRTSWASTDTQYF
-,-,TRBJ2-3,TRBV3-1/TRBV3-2,TGTGCCAGCAGCCCCCGGGAAGATACGCAGTATTTT,CASSPREDTQYF
TRBD1,-,TRBJ1-1,TRBV19,TGTGCCAGTAGGTTCACAGGGGACACTGAAGCTTTCTTT,CASRFTGDTEAFF
-,-,TRBJ2-5,TRBV5-4,TGTGCCAGCAGCTTGGGTCAGGTCCAAGAGACCCAGTACTTC,CASSLGQVQETQYF
-,-,TRBJ2-1,TRBV5-8,TGTGCCAGCACCCGAGAGGGGGGGTCCTACAATGAGCAGTTCTTC,CASTREGGSYNEQFF
-,-,TRBJ2-2,TRBV6-5,TGTGCCAGCAGCTCCTTACAGGGACGCACCGGGGAGCTGTTTTTT,CASSSLQGRTGELFF
-,many,TRBJ2-3,TRBV9,TGTGCCAGCAGCGTAAACTGGTTCACAGATACGCAGTATTTT,CASSVNWFTDTQYF
TRBD2,-,TRBJ2-3,TRBV13,TGTGCCAGCAGCCCAAGACTAGCGGGGTCTAGCACAGATACGCAGTATTTT,CASSPRLAGSSTDTQYF
-,-,TRBJ1-1,TRBV3-1/TRBV3-2,TGTGCCAGCAGCCAAGAGCGAAACACTGAAGCTTTCTTT,CASSQERNTEAFF
TRBD2,-,TRBJ2-3,TRBV29-1,TGCAGCGTTGATTCTAGCGGGAGGACCACAGATACGCAGTATTTT,CSVDSSGRTTDTQYF
TRBD1,-,TRBJ2-5,TRBV18,TGTGCCAGCTCACCTAGGGACAGTAAAGAGACCCAGTACTTC,CASSPRDSKETQYF
-,-,TRBJ2-7,TRBV19,TGTGCCAGTAGTATAACTAGTGGTTACTACGAGCAGTACTTC,CASSITSGYYEQYF
-,-,TRBJ2-7,TRBV28,TGTGCCAGCAGTCCCACAGGGGGGATAGCGGGCACTGACGAGCAGTACTTC,CASSPTGGIAGTDEQYF
TRBD1,-,TRBJ2-7,TRBV18,TGTGCCAGCTCACCACCCGACAGGGGGGCCCACGAGCAGTACTTC,CASSPPDRGAHEQYF
TRBD2,-,TRBJ2-7,TRBV29-1,TGCAGCGTTGAGGCCCGGGGAGGGACTAGCCCCTCTGAGCAGTACTTC,CSVEARGGTSPSEQYF
-,-,TRBJ1-3,TRBV28,TGTGCCAGCGACGGGACTCACTCTGGAAACACCATATATTTT,CASDGTHSGNTIYF
TRBD1,-,TRBJ1-1,TRBV5-1,TGCGCCAGCAGTCCTTGGACAGGCTTGAACACTGAAGCTTTCTTT,CASSPWTGLNTEAFF
TRBD1,-,TRBJ2-5,TRBV19,TGTGCCAGTAGTATAACAGGGGGCGTCGGAGAGACCCAGTACTTC,CASSITGGVGETQYF
TRBD2,-,TRBJ2-3,TRBV6-1,TGTGCCAGCAGTGAAATAGCGGGGCGGGGCACAGATACGCAGTATTTT,CASSEIAGRGTDTQYF
TRBD2,-,TRBJ2-2,TRBV28,TGTGCCAGCAGTCCTACTAGCGGGCACACCGGGGAGCTGTTTTTT,CASSPTSGHTGELFF
TRBD1,-,TRBJ1-6,TRBV3-1/TRBV3-2,TGTGCCAGCAGCCTAGTCCCGGGACAGGGTTCACCCCTCCACTTT,CASSLVPGQGSPLHF
TRBD1,-,TRBJ1-5,TRBV2,TGTGCCAGCAGATTATCCGGGACAGGTATGTCTCAGCCCCAGCATTTT,CASRLSGTGMSQPQHF
-,-,TRBJ2-4,TRBV4-2,TGTGCCAGCAGCCAAGACCTAGACGGCATTCAGTACTTC,CASSQDLDGIQYF
-,-,TRBJ2-7,TRBV2,TGTGCCAGCAGTGAAGATCCGGTTTTCTACGAGCAGTACTTC,CASSEDPVFYEQYF
TRBD1,-,TRBJ2-1,TRBV19,TGTGCCACCCGGACAGGGAACAATGAGCAGTTCTTC,CATRTGNNEQFF
TRBD1,once,TRBJ1-5,TRBV27,TGTGCCAGCACCCTGACAGGGGGACATCAGCCCCAGCATTTT,CASTLTGGHQPQHF
-,-,TRBJ2-5,TRBV5-1,TGCGCCAGCAGCTTGACAGGGCCGGCTCAAGAGACCCAGTACTTC,CASSLTGPAQETQYF
-,-,TRBJ2-3,TRBV4-1,TGCGCCAGCAGCCAAGATATAGCAGATACGCAGTATTTT,CASSQDIADTQYF
TRBD2,-,TRBJ2-3,TRBV4-1,TGCGCCAGCAGCCCGGGGGCGGGGGGGCCCCCAGATACGCAGTATTTT,CASSPGAGGPPDTQYF
-,-,TRBJ2-7,TRBV28,TGTGCCAGCAGTTTCGTCAGCTCCTACGAGCAGTACTTC,CASSFVSSYEQYF
-,-,TRBJ1-1,TRBV7-9,TGTGCCAGCAGCCTCACCAGTGGGGCGAACACTGAAGCTTTCTTT,CASSLTSGANTEAFF
TRBD2,-,TRBJ2-1,TRBV11-2,TGTGCCAGCCGGGCTAGCGGGGCCAACAATGAGCAGTTCTTC,CASRASGANNEQFF
-,-,TRBJ2-5,TRBV3-1/TRBV3-2,TGTGCCAGCAGCCTCAGGGGCGGGGAGACCCAGTACTTC,CASSLRGGETQYF
-,-,TRBJ1-1,TRBV28,TGTGCCAGCAGTTTAGGGCCTCCGGGGACTGAAGCTTTCTTT,CASSLGPPGTEAFF
-,-,TRBJ2-7,TRBV4-1,TGCGCCAGCAGCCAAAAAGGGACACGGACTGGATACGAGCAGTACTTC,CASSQKGTRTGYEQYF